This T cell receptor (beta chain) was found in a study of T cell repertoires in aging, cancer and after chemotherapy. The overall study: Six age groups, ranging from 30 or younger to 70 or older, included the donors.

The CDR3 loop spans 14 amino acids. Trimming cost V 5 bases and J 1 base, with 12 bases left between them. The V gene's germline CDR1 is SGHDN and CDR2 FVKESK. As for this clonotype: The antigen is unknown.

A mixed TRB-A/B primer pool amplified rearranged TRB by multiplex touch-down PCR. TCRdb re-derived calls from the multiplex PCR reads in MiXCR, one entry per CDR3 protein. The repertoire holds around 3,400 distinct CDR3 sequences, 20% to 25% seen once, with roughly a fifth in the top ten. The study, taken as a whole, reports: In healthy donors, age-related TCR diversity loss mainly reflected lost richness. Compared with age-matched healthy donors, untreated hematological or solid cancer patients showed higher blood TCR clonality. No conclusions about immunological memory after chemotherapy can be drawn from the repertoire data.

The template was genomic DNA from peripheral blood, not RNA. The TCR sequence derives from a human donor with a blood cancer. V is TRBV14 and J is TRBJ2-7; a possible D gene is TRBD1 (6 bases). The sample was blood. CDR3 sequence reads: CASSSRTASYEQYF. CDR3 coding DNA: TGTGCCAGCAGCTCCCGGACAGCTTCCTACGAGCAGTACTTC.